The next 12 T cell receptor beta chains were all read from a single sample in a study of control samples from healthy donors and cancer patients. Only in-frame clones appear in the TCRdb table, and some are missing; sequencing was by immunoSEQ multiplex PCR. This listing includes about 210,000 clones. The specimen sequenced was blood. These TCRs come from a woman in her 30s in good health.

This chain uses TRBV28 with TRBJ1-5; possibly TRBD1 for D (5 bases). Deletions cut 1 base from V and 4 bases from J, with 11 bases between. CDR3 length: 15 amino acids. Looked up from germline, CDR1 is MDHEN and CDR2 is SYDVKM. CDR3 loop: CASSLFPGRNQPQHF. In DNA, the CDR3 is TGTGCCAGCAGTTTATTTCCAGGGAGGAATCAGCCCCAGCATTTT.

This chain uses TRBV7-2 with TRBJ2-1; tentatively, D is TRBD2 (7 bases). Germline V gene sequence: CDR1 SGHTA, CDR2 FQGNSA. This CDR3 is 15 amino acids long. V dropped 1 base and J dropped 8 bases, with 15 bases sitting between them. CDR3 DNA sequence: TGTGCCAGCAGCTTAGGCGAGGGGGGGCCCTATGAGCAGTTCTTC. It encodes CASSLGEGGPYEQFF.

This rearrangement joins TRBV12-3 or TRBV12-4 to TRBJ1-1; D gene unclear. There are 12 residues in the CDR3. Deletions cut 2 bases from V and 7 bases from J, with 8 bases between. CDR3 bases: TGTGCCAGCAGTTTACAGGTCGGTGAAGCTTTCTTT. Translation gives CASSLQVGEAFF.

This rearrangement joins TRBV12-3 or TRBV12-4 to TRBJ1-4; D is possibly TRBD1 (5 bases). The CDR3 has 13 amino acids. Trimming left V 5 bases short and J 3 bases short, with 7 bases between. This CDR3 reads CASSPRANEKLFF. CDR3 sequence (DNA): TGTGCCAGCAGTCCCAGGGCTAATGAAAAACTGTTTTTT.

The CDR3 region has the DNA TGTGCCAGCAGTTACTCGCCGGGCAGCTTAAGGGAACTGTTTTTT. It is translated as CASSYSPGSLRELFF. This chain links TRBV6-5 with TRBJ1-4; D call uncertain. The CDR3 has 15 amino acids. V lost 0 bases and J lost 12, with 17 bases in between. In germline, CDR1 is MNHEY, CDR2 SVGAGI.

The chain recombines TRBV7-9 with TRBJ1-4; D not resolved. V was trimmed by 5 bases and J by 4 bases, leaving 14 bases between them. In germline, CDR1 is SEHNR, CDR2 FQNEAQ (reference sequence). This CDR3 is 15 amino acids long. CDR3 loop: CASSLRFGRNEKLFF. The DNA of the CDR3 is TGTGCCAGCAGCCTGAGATTTGGGCGTAATGAAAAACTGTTTTTT.

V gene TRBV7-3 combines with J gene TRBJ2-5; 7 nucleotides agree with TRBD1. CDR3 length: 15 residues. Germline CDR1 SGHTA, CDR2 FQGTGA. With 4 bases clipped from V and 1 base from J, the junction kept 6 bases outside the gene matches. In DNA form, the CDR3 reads TGTGCCAGCAGCTCACAACGGGACAGCCAAGAGACCCAGTACTTC. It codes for CASSSQRDSQETQYF. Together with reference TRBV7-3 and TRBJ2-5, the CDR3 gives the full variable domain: GAGVSQTPSNKVTEKGKYVELRCDPISGHTALYWYRQSLGQGPEFLIYFQGTGAADDSGLPNDRFFAVRPEGSVSTLKIQRTERGDSAVYLCASSSQRDSQETQYFGPGTRLLVL.

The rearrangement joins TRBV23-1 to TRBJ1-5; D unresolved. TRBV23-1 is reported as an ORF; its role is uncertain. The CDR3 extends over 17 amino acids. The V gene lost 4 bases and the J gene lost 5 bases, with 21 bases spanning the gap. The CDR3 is CASSPKTGPPWDQPQHF. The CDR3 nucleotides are TGCGCCAGCAGTCCAAAAACCGGACCGCCCTGGGATCAGCCCCAGCATTTT.

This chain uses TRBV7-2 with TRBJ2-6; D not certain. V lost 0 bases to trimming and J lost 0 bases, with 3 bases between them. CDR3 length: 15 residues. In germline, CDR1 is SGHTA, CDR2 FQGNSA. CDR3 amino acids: CASSLAISGANVLTF. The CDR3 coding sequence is TGTGCCAGCAGCTTAGCCATCTCTGGGGCCAACGTCCTGACTTTC.

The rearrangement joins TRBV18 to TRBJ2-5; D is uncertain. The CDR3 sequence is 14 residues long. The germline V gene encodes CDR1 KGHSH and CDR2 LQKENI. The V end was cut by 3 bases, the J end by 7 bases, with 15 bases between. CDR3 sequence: CASSPPMTLGTQYF. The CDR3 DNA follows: TGTGCCAGCTCACCCCCTATGACTCTAGGGACCCAGTACTTC.

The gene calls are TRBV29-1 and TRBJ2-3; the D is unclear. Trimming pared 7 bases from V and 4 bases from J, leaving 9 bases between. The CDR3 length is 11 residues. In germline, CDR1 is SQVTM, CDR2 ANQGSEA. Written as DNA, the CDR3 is TGCAGCGGAGCGCTCCCAGATACGCAGTATTTT. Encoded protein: CSGALPDTQYF.

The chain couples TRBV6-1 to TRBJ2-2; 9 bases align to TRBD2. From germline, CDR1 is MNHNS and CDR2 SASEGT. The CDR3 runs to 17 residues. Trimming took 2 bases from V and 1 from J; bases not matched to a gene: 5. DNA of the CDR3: TGTGCCAGCAGTGAACGCACTAGCGGGTTGAACACCGGGGAGCTGTTTTTT. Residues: CASSERTSGLNTGELFF.